This T cell receptor (beta chain) originates from a study of blood T cells in healthy people across ages. The wider study: Template switching recovered approximately one barcoded beta molecule for every two T cells.

With a J-beta primer mix and a sample-barcoded 5' primer, a second PCR ran 7 to 11 cycles. TCRdb ran MiXCR on the 5' RACE reads and lists one entry per CDR3 protein. The sample lists about 400,000 distinct CDR3 sequences, roughly half occurring once. CDR1 and CDR2 (germline): KGHSH, LQKENI. The CDR3 runs to 13 residues. General study results and limits: The percentage of naive T cells correlated strongly with TCR beta diversity. Per million T cells, TCR beta diversity dropped about linearly as age rose. The study found more naive CD4+ cells and higher diversity in long-lived than aged donors.

Comments on this clonotype: Its antigen is still unknown. Relative to the germline gene, one junction end is altered; a read error may explain this.

The source of this sequence is a man in his sixties in good health. The sample taken for sequencing was blood. This chain links TRBV18 with TRBJ2-3, with TRBD2 matching over 8 bases. CDR3 in amino acids: CAGSLSGADTQYF. The CDR3, as DNA: TGTGCCGGCTCACTTAGCGGGGCGGATACGCAGTATTTT.